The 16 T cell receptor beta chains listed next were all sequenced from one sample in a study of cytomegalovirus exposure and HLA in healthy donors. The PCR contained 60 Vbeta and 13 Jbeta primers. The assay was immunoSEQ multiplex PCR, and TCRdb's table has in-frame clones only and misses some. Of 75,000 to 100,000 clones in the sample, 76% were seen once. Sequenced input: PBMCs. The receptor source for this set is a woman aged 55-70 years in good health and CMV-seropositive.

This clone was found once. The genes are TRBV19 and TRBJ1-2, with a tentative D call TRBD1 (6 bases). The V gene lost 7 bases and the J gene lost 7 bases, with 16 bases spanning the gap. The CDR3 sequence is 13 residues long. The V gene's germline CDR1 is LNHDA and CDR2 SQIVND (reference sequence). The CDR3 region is CASTHAGESGYTF. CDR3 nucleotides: TGTGCCAGTACCCACGCAGGGGAGAGTGGCTACACCTTC.

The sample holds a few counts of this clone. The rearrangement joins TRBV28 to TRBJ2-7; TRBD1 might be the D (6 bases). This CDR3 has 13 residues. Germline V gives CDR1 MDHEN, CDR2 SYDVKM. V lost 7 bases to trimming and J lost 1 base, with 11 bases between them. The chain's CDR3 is CASIRGTSYEQYF. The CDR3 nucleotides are TGTGCCAGCATCCGAGGGACATCCTACGAGCAGTACTTC.

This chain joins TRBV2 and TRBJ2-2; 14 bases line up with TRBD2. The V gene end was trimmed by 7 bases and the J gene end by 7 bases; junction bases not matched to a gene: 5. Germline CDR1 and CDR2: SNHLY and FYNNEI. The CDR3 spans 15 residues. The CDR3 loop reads CASTGLAGGVGELFF. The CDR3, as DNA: TGTGCCAGCACCGGACTAGCGGGAGGTGTCGGGGAGCTGTTTTTT.

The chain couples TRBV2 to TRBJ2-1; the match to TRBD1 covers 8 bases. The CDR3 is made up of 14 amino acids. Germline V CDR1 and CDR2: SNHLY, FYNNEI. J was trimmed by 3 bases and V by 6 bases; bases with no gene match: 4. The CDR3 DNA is TGTGCCAGCAGGGACGGGACAGGCTACAATGAGCAGTTCTTC. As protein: CASRDGTGYNEQFF. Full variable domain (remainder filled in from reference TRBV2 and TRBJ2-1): EPEVTQTPSHQVTQMGQEVILRCVPISNHLYFYWYRQILGQKVEFLVSFYNNEISEKSEIFDDQFSVERPDGSNFTLKIRSTKLEDSAMYFCASRDGTGYNEQFFGPGTRLTVL.

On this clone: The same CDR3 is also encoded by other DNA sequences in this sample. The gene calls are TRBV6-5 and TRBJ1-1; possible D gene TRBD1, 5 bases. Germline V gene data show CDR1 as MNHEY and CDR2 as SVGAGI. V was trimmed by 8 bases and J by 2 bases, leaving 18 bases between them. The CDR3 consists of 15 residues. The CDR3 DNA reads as TGTGCCAGCGACGCGACGAGGACACATAACACTGAAGCTTTCTTT. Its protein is CASDATRTHNTEAFF.

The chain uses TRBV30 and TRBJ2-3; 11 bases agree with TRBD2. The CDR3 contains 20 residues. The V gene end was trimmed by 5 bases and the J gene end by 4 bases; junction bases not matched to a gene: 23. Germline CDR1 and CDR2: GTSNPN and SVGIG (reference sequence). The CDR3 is CAWAGPGLAALTRPPDTQYF. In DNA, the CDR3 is TGTGCCTGGGCGGGTCCGGGACTAGCGGCCCTTACAAGGCCCCCAGATACGCAGTATTTT.

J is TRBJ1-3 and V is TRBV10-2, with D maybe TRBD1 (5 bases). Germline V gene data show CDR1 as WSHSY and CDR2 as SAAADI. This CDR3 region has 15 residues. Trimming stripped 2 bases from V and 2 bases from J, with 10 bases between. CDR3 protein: CASSEGALTGNTIYF. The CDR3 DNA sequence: TGCGCCAGCAGTGAGGGGGCACTAACTGGAAACACCATATATTTT.

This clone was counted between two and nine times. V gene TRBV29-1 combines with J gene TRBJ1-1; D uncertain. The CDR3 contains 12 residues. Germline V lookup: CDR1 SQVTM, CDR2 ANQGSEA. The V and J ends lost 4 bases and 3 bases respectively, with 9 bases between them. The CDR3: CSVGGSYTEAFF. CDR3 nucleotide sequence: TGCAGCGTTGGAGGTAGTTACACTGAAGCTTTCTTT.

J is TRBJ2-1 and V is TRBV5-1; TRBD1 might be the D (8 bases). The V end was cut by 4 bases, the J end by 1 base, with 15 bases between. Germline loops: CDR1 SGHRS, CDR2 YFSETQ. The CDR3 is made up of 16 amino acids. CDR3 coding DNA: TGCGCCAGCAGCCCAGGGGGCGGGAGTTCCTACAATGAGCAGTTCTTC. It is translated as CASSPGGGSSYNEQFF.

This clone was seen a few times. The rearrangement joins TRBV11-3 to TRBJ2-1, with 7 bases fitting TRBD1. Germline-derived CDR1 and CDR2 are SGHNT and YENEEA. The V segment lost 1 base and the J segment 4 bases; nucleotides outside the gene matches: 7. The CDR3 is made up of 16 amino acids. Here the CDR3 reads CASSLGGQTYYNEQFF. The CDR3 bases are TGTGCCAGCAGCTTAGGGGGACAGACCTATTACAATGAGCAGTTCTTC.

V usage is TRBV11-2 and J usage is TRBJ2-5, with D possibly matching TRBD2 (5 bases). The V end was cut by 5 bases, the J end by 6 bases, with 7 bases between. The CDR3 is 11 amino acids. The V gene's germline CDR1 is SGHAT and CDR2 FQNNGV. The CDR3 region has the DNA TGTGCCAGCAGCCCGGGGAAGACCCAGTACTTC. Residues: CASSPGKTQYF.

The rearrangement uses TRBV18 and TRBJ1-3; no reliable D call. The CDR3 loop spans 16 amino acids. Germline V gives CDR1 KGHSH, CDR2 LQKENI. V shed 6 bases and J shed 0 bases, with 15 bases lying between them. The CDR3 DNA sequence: TGTGCCAGCTCCCCGCCCGTTCCTAGCTCTGGAAACACCATATATTTT. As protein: CASSPPVPSSGNTIYF.

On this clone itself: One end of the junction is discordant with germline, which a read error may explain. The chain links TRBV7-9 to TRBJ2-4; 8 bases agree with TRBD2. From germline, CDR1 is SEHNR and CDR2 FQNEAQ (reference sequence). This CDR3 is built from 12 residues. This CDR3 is CSSSPGGQLWYF. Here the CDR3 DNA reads TGTTCCAGCAGCCCGGGGGGGCAGCTCTGGTACTTC.

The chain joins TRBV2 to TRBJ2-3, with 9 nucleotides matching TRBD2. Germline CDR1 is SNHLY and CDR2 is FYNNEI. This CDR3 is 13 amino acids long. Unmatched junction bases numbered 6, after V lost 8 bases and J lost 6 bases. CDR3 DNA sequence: TGTGCCAGCCAGCGGGAGGCGCTGGATACGCAGTATTTT. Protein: CASQREALDTQYF.

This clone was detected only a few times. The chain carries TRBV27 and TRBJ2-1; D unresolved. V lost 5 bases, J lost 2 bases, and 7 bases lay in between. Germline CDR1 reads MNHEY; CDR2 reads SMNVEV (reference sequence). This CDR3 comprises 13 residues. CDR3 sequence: CASSPQPYNEQFF. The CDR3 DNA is TGTGCCAGCAGTCCACAGCCCTACAATGAGCAGTTCTTC.

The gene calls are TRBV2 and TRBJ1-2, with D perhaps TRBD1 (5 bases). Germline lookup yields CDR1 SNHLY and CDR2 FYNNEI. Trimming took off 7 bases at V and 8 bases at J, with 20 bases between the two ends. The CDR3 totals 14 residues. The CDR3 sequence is CASNAGTAARGYTF. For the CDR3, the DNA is TGTGCCAGCAATGCCGGGACTGCCGCTAGGGGCTACACCTTC.